These 26 T cell receptor beta chains came from one sample sequenced in a study of human T cells and chemical hapten exposure. The time point here: patch test 2, 6 weeks after DPC sensitization. Stated treatment: therapeutic diphenylcyclopropenone sensitization with weekly scalp DPC. TCRdb independently ran MiXCR on the RACE reads; one entry per CDR3 protein. The data hold fewer than 150,000 distinct CDR3 sequences, with over 9.5% observed a single time. Source: whole blood, taken in connection with sensitization to the hapten diphenylcyclopropenone (DPC). These receptor sequences come from a woman between 50 and 59 years old with alopecia areata. Some clones in this sample may be carry-over from other donors' samples.

This clonotype turned up a few times. The V and J genes are TRBV2 and TRBJ2-7, with D possibly TRBD2 on 5 matching bases. Per the germline V gene, CDR1 is SNHLY and CDR2 is FYNNEI. V lost 3 bases and J lost 0, with 21 bases in between. The CDR3 contains 18 residues. The CDR3 nucleotides are TGTGCCAGCAGTGAGGTGGGCTTGAGGGCAGCGAGCTCCTACGAGCAGTACTTC. Protein product: CASSEVGLRAASSYEQYF.

This chain joins TRBV5-8 and TRBJ1-2; 8 bases are a match to TRBD1. CDR3 size: 14 residues. V shed 3 bases and J 5 bases; nucleotides not matched to a gene: 6. Looked up from germline, CDR1 is SGHTS and CDR2 is YDEGEE. The CDR3 region has the DNA TGTGCCAGCAGCTCCCGGACAGGGAGATATGGCTACACCTTC. It yields the protein CASSSRTGRYGYTF.

Written as DNA, the CDR3 is TGTGCCAGCAGCGCCCGACAGGGTTTGGAGACCCAGTACTTC. The encoded protein is CASSARQGLETQYF. The chain couples TRBV9 to TRBJ2-5, with 7 bases that match TRBD1. V was pared by 3 bases and J by 5 bases, with 7 bases of the junction left unmatched. CDR3 size: 14 residues. CDR1 is SGDLS, CDR2 YYNGEE, per germline.

The V call is TRBV7-3, the J call TRBJ1-6; D ambiguous. Trimming cost V 3 bases and J 7 bases, with 10 bases left between them. This CDR3 contains 14 residues. Germline loops: CDR1 SGHTA, CDR2 FQGTGA. The CDR3 loop is CASSLEGWNSPLHF. The CDR3 nucleotides read TGTGCCAGCAGCTTGGAGGGCTGGAATTCACCCCTCCACTTT.

This clonotype was recorded a few times. The J gene is TRBJ2-1, the V gene TRBV11-2; 13 nucleotides line up with TRBD2. From germline, CDR1 is SGHAT and CDR2 FQNNGV. With V trimmed by 9 bases and J by 2 bases, 7 bases remained unmatched. This CDR3 is built from 16 residues. DNA of the CDR3: TGTGCCAGTACGACGGGACTAGCGGGACCCTACAATGAGCAGTTCTTC. This translates into CASTTGLAGPYNEQFF.

The gene calls are TRBV29-1 and TRBJ2-7; 9 positions agree with TRBD1. Trimming took 6 bases from V and 3 from J; bases not matched to a gene: 9. Germline V gene sequence: CDR1 SQVTM, CDR2 ANQGSEA. The CDR3 contains 14 residues. The CDR3 DNA is TGCAGCGTCCAGGCGGGGACAGGGCTCTACGAGCAGTACTTC. It yields the protein CSVQAGTGLYEQYF.

This clonotype occurred a few times. The chain couples TRBV28 to TRBJ2-4, with 8 bases matching TRBD2. Unmatched junction bases numbered 4, after V lost 6 bases and J lost 3 bases. The germline CDR1 and CDR2 sequences are MDHEN and SYDVKM. The CDR3 is made up of 14 amino acids. Here the CDR3 reads CASRPTSGKNIQYF. The CDR3 nucleotides are TGTGCCAGCAGGCCAACTAGCGGCAAAAACATTCAGTACTTC.

Remarks on this clonotype: This sequence may be a read error, since a much larger clone differs from it by one base. The rearrangement links TRBV6-1 to TRBJ1-3, with TRBD1 matching over 7 bases. Germline lookup yields CDR1 MNHNS and CDR2 SASEGT. The CDR3 is 16 amino acids. The CDR3 DNA is TGTGCCTGCAGTGGACAGGCGTCCTCTCTCGGAAACACCATATATTTT. This sequence encodes CACSGQASSLGNTIYF.

This clonotype was counted many times. V and J are TRBV20-1 and TRBJ2-5; a weak D match, TRBD1 (5 bases). The CDR3 has 14 residues. V lost 1 base to trimming and J lost 3 bases, with 12 bases between them. Germline V lookup: CDR1 DFQATT, CDR2 SNEGSKA (reference sequence). The CDR3: CSARADPGKETQYF. CDR3 in DNA: TGCAGTGCTAGAGCGGACCCAGGGAAAGAGACCCAGTACTTC.

The chain couples TRBV7-2 to TRBJ2-2; 10 bases align to TRBD2. The trim removed 0 bases at V and 3 bases at J, leaving 1 base unmatched. This CDR3 is built from 16 residues. CDR1 and CDR2 from the germline V gene are SGHTA and FQGNSA. The CDR3 region is CASSLALAGHTGELFF. Written as DNA, the CDR3 is TGTGCCAGCAGCTTAGCACTAGCGGGACACACCGGGGAGCTGTTTTTT.

This clonotype was found a few times. V usage is TRBV12-3 or TRBV12-4 and J usage is TRBJ2-1; 9 nucleotides match TRBD2. This CDR3 region has 16 residues. Trimming took 6 bases from V and 3 from J; bases not matched to a gene: 9. CDR3 region: CASSPEGGRVYNEQFF. The CDR3 coding sequence is TGTGCCAGCAGCCCTGAGGGCGGGAGGGTCTACAATGAGCAGTTCTTC.

CDR3 sequence: CASSRRDRNSPLHF. CDR3 sequence (DNA): TGTGCCAGTAGTAGGAGGGACAGAAATTCACCCCTCCACTTT. V is TRBV19 and J is TRBJ1-6; the match to TRBD1 covers 7 bases. V lost 4 bases to trimming and J lost 7 bases; unmatched junction nucleotides: 4. The CDR3 runs 14 residues. Germline CDR1 reads LNHDA; CDR2 reads SQIVND (reference sequence).

Sample share makes this clonotype medium-sized (0.01 to 0.1%). This rearrangement joins TRBV11-2 to TRBJ1-5; 8 nucleotides line up with TRBD1. The junction had 4 bases not matched to a gene; V was cut back by 6 bases and J by 6 bases. This CDR3 spans 13 amino acids. Germline lookup yields CDR1 SGHAT and CDR2 FQNNGV. The CDR3 sequence is CASRRQGSQPQHF. Written as DNA, the CDR3 is TGTGCCAGCAGAAGACAGGGGAGTCAGCCCCAGCATTTT.

Only a few counts were recorded for this clonotype. This chain uses TRBV14 with TRBJ1-6; D ambiguous. The germline gives CDR1 SGHDN, CDR2 FVKESK. This CDR3 comprises 18 residues. V was clipped by 0 bases and J by 0 bases, with 12 bases between them. The CDR3 region has the DNA TGTGCCAGCAGCCAAGATCGGAGTAAGAGCTCCTATAATTCACCCCTCCACTTT. Translating it yields CASSQDRSKSSYNSPLHF.

In this sample, this clonotype turned up many times. The rearrangement links TRBV6-5 to TRBJ1-1; D uncertain. Germline CDR1 and CDR2: MNHEY and SVGAGI. The V end lost 6 bases, the J end lost 7 bases, and 15 bases lay between the germline ends. The CDR3 consists of 13 residues. CDR3 DNA sequence: TGTGCCAGCAGCGCCAAGTCGGCATTTGAAGCTTTCTTT. Protein: CASSAKSAFEAFF.

This clonotype was counted ten times or more. V usage is TRBV5-1 and J usage is TRBJ2-7; 7 bases align to TRBD2. Germline CDR1 is SGHRS and CDR2 is YFSETQ. The CDR3 contains 15 residues. With V trimmed by 1 base and J by 0 bases, 4 bases remained unmatched. This CDR3 reads CASSLSGGSSYEQYF. The CDR3 DNA sequence: TGCGCCAGCAGCTTGTCGGGCGGGAGCTCCTACGAGCAGTACTTC.

The chain uses TRBV30 and TRBJ1-2, with no clear D. CDR1 GTSNPN and CDR2 SVGIG come from the germline V gene (reference sequence). This CDR3 comprises 11 residues. Trimming stripped 2 bases from V and 5 bases from J, with 6 bases between. The DNA for the CDR3 is TGTGCCTGGAGTTCCCAGTATGGCTACACCTTC. It is translated as CAWSSQYGYTF.

The chain uses TRBV30 and TRBJ1-2, with TRBD1 identical over 8 bases. The CDR3 loop spans 13 amino acids. With V trimmed by 2 bases and J by 6 bases, 5 bases remained unmatched. The germline V gene has CDR1 GTSNPN and CDR2 SVGIG (reference sequence). The CDR3 sequence: CAWSFTGGNGYTF. The CDR3 nucleotides are TGTGCCTGGAGTTTCACAGGGGGGAATGGCTACACCTTC. The variable domain in full, completed from reference TRBV30 and TRBJ1-2, reads SQTIHQWPATLVQPVGSPLSLECTVEGTSNPNLYWYRQAAGRGLQLLFYSVGIGQISSEVPQNLSASRPQDRQFILSSKKLLLSDSGFYLCAWSFTGGNGYTFGSGTRLTVV.

This clonotype turned up a few times. The chain links TRBV27 to TRBJ2-7, with D unresolved. The CDR3 has 13 residues. Germline CDR1 reads MNHEY; CDR2 reads SMNVEV (reference sequence). V lost 0 bases to trimming and J lost 5 bases, with 8 bases between them. In DNA form, the CDR3 reads TGTGCCAGCAGTTTATCGACACGGGACGAGCAGTACTTC. Protein: CASSLSTRDEQYF.

The sample holds a few counts of this clonotype. The genes are TRBV3-1 and TRBJ2-2, with a tentative D call TRBD2 (5 bases). Trimming removed 3 bases from V and 6 bases from J, with 11 bases in between. CDR3 length: 14 residues. CDR1 and CDR2 (germline): LGHDT, YNNKEL (reference sequence). The CDR3 is CASSQQTRAGELFF. The CDR3 coding sequence is TGTGCCAGCAGCCAGCAAACTAGGGCCGGGGAGCTGTTTTTT.

This clonotype was seen many times. The gene calls are TRBV9 and TRBJ1-1; the D is unclear. Per the germline V gene, CDR1 is SGDLS and CDR2 is YYNGEE. CDR3 length: 14 residues. Between the trimmed V and J ends, which lost 2 bases and 5 bases, there was a span of 13 bases. The CDR3 coding sequence is TGTGCCAGCAGCGTCCGGGAGGCGAGGACTGAAGCTTTCTTT. This gives the protein CASSVREARTEAFF.

This chain links TRBV27 with TRBJ1-2, with TRBD1 matching 7 bases. Germline lookup yields CDR1 MNHEY and CDR2 SMNVEV (reference sequence). V lost 7 bases, J lost 0 bases, and 8 bases stayed unmatched. The CDR3 has 15 residues. Here the CDR3 reads CASTPTGTANYGYTF. In DNA form, the CDR3 reads TGTGCCAGCACTCCTACAGGGACAGCTAACTATGGCTACACCTTC.

Many counts were recorded for this clonotype. J is TRBJ2-3 and V is TRBV2; no definite D call. This CDR3 comprises 13 residues. Germline V gives CDR1 SNHLY, CDR2 FYNNEI. V dropped 4 bases and J dropped 3 bases, with 8 bases sitting between them. CDR3 loop: CASSARVTDTQYF. CDR3 DNA: TGTGCCAGCAGTGCCAGAGTGACAGATACGCAGTATTTT. The variable domain in full, with the rest retrieved from reference TRBV2 and TRBJ2-3, is EPEVTQTPSHQVTQMGQEVILRCVPISNHLYFYWYRQILGQKVEFLVSFYNNEISEKSEIFDDQFSVERPDGSNFTLKIRSTKLEDSAMYFCASSARVTDTQYFGPGTRLTVL.

The chain carries TRBV20-1 and TRBJ2-7, with TRBD1 matching 8 bases. The germline V gene has CDR1 DFQATT and CDR2 SNEGSKA (reference sequence). J gave up 2 bases and V 3 bases, and 9 bases lay outside the gene matches. CDR3 length equals 15 residues. CDR3 residues: CSASPGTGLTYEQYF. The CDR3 DNA follows: TGCAGTGCTAGCCCCGGGACAGGCCTGACCTACGAGCAGTACTTC.

This clonotype was picked up a small number of times. The chain combines TRBV11-3 with TRBJ2-5; D call uncertain. Germline V gene lookup returns CDR1 SGHNT and CDR2 YENEEA. This CDR3 has 13 residues. Trimming cost V 4 bases and J 4 bases, with 10 bases left between them. The CDR3 DNA reads as TGTGCCAGCAGCTCTCGAAATGGAGAGACCCAGTACTTC. Its translation: CASSSRNGETQYF.

This clonotype turned up a few times. The chain recombines TRBV7-6 with TRBJ1-3; 9 bases align to TRBD1. Germline CDR1 reads SGHVS; CDR2 reads FNYEAQ. The CDR3 is 16 residues long. Trimming cost V 4 bases and J 0 bases; bases outside gene matches: 4. In DNA, the CDR3 is TGTGCCAGCAGCTCCGGACAGGGGTACTCTGGAAACACCATATATTTT. Amino acids: CASSSGQGYSGNTIYF.